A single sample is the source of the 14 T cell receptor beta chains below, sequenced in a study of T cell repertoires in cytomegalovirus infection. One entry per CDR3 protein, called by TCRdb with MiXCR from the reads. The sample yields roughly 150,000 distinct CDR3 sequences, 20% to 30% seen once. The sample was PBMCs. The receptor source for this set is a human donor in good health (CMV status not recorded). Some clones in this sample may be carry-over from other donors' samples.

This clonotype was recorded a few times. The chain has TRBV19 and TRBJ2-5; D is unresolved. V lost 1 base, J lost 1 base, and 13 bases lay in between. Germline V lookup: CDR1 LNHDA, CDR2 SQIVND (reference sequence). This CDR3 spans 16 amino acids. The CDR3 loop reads CASSIGKFWGQETQYF. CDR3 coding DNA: TGTGCCAGTAGTATAGGAAAGTTTTGGGGCCAAGAGACCCAGTACTTC.

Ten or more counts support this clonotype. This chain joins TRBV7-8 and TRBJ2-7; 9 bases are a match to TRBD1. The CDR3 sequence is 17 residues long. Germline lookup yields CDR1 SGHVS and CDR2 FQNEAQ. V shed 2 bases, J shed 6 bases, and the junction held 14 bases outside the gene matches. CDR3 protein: CASSLLGDRVKRAEQYF. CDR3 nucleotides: TGTGCCAGCAGCTTATTAGGGGACAGGGTTAAGAGGGCCGAGCAGTACTTC.

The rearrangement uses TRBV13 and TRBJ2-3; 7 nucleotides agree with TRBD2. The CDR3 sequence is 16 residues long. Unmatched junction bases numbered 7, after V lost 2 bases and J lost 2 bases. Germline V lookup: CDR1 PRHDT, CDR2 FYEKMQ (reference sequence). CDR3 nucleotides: TGTGCCAGCAGCTTACTAGGGAGGGTATTCACAGATACGCAGTATTTT. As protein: CASSLLGRVFTDTQYF. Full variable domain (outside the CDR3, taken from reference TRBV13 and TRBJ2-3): AAGVIQSPRHLIKEKRETATLKCYPIPRHDTVYWYQQGPGQDPQFLISFYEKMQSDKGSIPDRFSAQQFSDYHSELNMSSLELGDSALYFCASSLLGRVFTDTQYFGPGTRLTVL.

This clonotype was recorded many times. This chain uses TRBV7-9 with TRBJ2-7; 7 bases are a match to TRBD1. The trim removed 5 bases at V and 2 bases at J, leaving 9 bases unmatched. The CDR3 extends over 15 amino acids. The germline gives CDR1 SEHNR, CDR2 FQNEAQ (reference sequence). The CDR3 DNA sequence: TGTGCCAGCAGCCGGGACAGCGAAAGAACCTACGAGCAGTACTTC. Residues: CASSRDSERTYEQYF.

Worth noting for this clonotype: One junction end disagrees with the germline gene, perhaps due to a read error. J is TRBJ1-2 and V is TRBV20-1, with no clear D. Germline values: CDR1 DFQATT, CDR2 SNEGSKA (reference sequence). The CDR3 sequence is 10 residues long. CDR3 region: CSGRPGGYTF. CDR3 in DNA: TGCAGTGGTAGACCTGGGGGCTACACCTTC.

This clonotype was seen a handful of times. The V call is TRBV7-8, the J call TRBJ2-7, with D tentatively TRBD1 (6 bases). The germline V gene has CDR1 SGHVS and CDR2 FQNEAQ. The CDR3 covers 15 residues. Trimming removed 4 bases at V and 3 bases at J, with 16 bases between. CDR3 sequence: CASSSSPLTGYEQYF. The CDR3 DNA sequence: TGTGCCAGCAGCTCCTCCCCCCTGACAGGCTACGAGCAGTACTTC.

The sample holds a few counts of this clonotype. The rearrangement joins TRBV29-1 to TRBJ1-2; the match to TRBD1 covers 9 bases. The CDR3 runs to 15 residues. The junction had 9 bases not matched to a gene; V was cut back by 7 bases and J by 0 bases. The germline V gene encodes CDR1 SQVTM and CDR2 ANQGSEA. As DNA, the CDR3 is TGCAGCGGGTCAGGGACAGGGACGGCTAACTATGGCTACACCTTC. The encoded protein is CSGSGTGTANYGYTF. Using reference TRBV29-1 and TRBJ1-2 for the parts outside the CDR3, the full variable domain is SAVISQKPSRDICQRGTSLTIQCQVDSQVTMMFWYRQQPGQSLTLIATANQGSEATYESGFVIDKFPISRPNLTFSTLTVSNMSPEDSSIYLCSGSGTGTANYGYTFGSGTRLTVV.

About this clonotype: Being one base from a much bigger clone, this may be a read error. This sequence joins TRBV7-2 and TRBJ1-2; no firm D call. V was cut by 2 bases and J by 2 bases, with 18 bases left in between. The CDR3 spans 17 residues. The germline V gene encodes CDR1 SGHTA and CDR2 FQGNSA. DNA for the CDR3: TGTGCCAGCAGCTTAAGTCAGGCATACCCCCTCAACTATGGCTACACCTTC. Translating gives CASSLSQAYPLNYGYTF.

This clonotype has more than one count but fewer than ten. Here the CDR3 DNA reads TGTGCCAGCAGCATAGGGGCGGGGGAGCAGTACTTC. Translation gives CASSIGAGEQYF. V and J are TRBV7-2 and TRBJ2-7, with a weak D call TRBD2 (6 bases). The germline V and J ends were trimmed by 5 bases and 7 bases, with 12 bases remaining between them. CDR1 is SGHTA, CDR2 FQGNSA, per germline. This CDR3 has 12 amino acids.

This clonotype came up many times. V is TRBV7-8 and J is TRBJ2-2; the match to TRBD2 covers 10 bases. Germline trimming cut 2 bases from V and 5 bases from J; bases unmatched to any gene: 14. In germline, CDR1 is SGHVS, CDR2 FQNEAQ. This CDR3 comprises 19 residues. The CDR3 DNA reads TGTGCCAGCAGCTTAACCCGCTTGGGTAGCGGGGGGACGACCGGGGAGCTGTTTTTT. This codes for CASSLTRLGSGGTTGELFF. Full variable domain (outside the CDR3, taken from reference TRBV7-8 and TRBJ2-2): GAGVSQSPRYKVAKRGQDVALRCDPISGHVSLFWYQQALGQGPEFLTYFQNEAQLDKSGLPSDRFFAERPEGSVSTLKIQRTQQEDSAVYLCASSLTRLGSGGTTGELFFGEGSRLTVL.

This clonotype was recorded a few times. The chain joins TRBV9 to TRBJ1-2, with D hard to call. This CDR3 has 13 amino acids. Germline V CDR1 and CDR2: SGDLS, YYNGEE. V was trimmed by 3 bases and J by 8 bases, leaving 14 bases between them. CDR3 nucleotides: TGTGCCAGCAGCGCAACCGGGCCTCGAGGCTACACCTTC. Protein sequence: CASSATGPRGYTF. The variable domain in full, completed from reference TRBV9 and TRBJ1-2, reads DSGVTQTPKHLITATGQRVTLRCSPRSGDLSVYWYQQSLDQGLQFLIQYYNGEERAKGNILERFSAQQFPDLHSELNLSSLELGDSALYFCASSATGPRGYTFGSGTRLTVV.

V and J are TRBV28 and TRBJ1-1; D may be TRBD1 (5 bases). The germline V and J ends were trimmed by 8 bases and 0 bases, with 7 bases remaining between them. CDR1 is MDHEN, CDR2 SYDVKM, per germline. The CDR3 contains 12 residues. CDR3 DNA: TGTGCCAGCGGGGGACTGAACACTGAAGCTTTCTTT. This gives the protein CASGGLNTEAFF. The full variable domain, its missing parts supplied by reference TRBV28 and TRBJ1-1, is DVKVTQSSRYLVKRTGEKVFLECVQDMDHENMFWYRQDPGLGLRLIYFSYDVKMKEKGDIPEGYSVSREKKERFSLILESASTNQTSMYLCASGGLNTEAFFGQGTRLTVV.

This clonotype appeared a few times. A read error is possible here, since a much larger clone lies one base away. In nucleotides, the CDR3 is TGTGCCAGCAGCTTTAAATACGAGCAGTACTTC. Residues: CASSFKYEQYF. The rearrangement joins TRBV5-6 to TRBJ2-7; D is unclear. Trimming removed 2 bases at V and 4 bases at J, with 4 bases between. There are 11 residues in the CDR3. From germline, CDR1 is SGHDT and CDR2 YYEEEE.

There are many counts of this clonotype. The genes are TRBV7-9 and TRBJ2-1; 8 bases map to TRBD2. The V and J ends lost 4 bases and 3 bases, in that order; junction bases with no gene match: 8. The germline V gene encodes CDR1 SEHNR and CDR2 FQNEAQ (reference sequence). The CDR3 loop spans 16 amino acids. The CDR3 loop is CASSSERETRYNEQFF. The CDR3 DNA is TGTGCCAGCAGCTCAGAGCGGGAGACCCGCTACAATGAGCAGTTCTTC.